This TCR beta chain was recovered during a study of T cell changes during pregnancy in multiple sclerosis. V shed 3 bases and J shed 5 bases, with 14 bases lying between them. The germline gives CDR1 MNHNY, CDR2 SVGAGI (reference sequence). The CDR3 length is 15 residues. The method was immunoSEQ multiplex PCR; TCRdb's version includes in-frame clones alone and lacks a portion of them. The table records about 80,000 clones, around 92% of them present only once. J is TRBJ1-5 and V is TRBV6-6; D may be TRBD1 (5 bases). The sequence derives from a female donor with multiple sclerosis, enrolled in a pregnancy study. The sequencing used peripheral blood, collected before pregnancy. This chain's CDR3 is CASSYGQGGHQPQHF. Written as DNA, the CDR3 is TGTGCCAGCAGTTATGGGCAGGGTGGTCATCAGCCCCAGCATTTT.